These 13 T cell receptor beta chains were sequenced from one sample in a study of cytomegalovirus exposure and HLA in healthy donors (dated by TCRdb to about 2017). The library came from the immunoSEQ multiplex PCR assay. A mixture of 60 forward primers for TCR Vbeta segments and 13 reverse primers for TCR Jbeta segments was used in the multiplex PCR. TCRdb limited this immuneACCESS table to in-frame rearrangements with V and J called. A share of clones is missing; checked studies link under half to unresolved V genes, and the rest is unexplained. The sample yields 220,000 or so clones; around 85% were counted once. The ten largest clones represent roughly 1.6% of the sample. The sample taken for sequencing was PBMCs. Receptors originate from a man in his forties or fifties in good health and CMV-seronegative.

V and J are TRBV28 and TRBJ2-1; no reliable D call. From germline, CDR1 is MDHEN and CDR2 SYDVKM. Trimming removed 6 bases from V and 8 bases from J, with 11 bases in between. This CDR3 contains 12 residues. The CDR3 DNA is TGTGCCAGCAGCCTCCCCACTTATGAGCAGTTCTTC. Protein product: CASSLPTYEQFF.

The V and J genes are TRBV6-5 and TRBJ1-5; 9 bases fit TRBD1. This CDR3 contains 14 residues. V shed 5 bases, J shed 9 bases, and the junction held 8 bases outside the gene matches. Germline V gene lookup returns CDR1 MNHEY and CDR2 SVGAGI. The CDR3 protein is CASSQTGGPAPQHF. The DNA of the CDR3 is TGTGCCAGCAGTCAAACAGGGGGCCCGGCGCCCCAGCATTTT.

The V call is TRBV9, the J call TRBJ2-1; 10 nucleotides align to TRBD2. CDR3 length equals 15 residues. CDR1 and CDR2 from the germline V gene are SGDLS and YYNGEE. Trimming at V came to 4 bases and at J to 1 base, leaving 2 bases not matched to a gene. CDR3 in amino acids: CASSSSGRSYNEQFF. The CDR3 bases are TGTGCCAGCAGCTCTAGCGGGAGATCCTACAATGAGCAGTTCTTC.

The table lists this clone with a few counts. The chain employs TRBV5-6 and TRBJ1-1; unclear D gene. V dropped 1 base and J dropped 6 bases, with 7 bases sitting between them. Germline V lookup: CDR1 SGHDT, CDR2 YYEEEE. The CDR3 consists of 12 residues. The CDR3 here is CASSLWASEAFF. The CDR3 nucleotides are TGTGCCAGCAGCTTGTGGGCCTCTGAAGCTTTCTTT.

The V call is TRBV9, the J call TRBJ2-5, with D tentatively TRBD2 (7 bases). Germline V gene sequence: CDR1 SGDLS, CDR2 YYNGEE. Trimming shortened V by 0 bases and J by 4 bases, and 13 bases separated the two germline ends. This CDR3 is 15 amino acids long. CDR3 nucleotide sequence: TGTGCCAGCAGCGTAGATGGGGGCGGGAGAGAGACCCAGTACTTC. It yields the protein CASSVDGGGRETQYF.

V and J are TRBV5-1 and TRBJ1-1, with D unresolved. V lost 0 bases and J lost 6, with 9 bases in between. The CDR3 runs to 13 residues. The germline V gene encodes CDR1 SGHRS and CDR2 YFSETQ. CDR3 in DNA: TGCGCCAGCAGCTTGGAATTGGGCGCTGAAGCTTTCTTT. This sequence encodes CASSLELGAEAFF. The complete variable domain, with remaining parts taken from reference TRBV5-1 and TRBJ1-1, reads KAGVTQTPRYLIKTRGQQVTLSCSPISGHRSVSWYQQTPGQGLQFLFEYFSETQRNKGNFPGRFSGRQFSNSRSEMNVSTLELGDSALYLCASSLELGAEAFFGQGTRLTVV.

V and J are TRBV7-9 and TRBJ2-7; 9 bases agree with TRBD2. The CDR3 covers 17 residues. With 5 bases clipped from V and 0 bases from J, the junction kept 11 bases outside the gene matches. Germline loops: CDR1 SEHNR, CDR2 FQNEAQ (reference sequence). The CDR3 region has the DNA TGTGCCAGCAGCATCACTCTAGCGGGACCCCGCTCCTACGAGCAGTACTTC. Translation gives CASSITLAGPRSYEQYF. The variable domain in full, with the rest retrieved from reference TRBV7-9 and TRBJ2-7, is DTGVSQNPRHKITKRGQNVTFRCDPISEHNRLYWYRQTLGQGPEFLTYFQNEAQLEKSRLLSDRFSAERPKGSFSTLEIQRTEQGDSAMYLCASSITLAGPRSYEQYFGPGTRLTVT.

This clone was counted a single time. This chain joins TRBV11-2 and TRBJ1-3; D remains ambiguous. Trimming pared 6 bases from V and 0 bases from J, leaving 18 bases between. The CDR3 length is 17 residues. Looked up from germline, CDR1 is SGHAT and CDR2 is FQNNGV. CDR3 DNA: TGTGCCAGCAGACCATTCGTCGAGGGATTCTCTGGAAACACCATATATTTT. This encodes CASRPFVEGFSGNTIYF.

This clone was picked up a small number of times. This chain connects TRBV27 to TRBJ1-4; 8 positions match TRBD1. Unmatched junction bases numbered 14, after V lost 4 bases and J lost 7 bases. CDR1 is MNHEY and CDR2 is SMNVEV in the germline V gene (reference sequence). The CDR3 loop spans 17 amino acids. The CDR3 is CASSSNDRGLGPEKLFF. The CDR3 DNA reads TGTGCCAGCAGTTCTAACGACAGGGGCCTTGGGCCTGAAAAACTGTTTTTT.

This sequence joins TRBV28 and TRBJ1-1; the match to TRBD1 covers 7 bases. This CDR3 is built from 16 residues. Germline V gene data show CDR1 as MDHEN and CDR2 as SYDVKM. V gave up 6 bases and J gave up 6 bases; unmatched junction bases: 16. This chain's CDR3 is CASSSIGGTAGAEAFF. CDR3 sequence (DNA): TGTGCCAGCAGCTCAATCGGAGGGACAGCTGGGGCTGAAGCTTTCTTT.

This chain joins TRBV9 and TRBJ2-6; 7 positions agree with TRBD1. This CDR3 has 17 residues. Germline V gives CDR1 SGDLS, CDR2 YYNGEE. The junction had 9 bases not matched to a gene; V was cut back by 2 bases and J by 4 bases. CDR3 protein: CASSVDKTGAGANVLTF. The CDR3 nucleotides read TGTGCCAGCAGCGTGGATAAAACAGGGGCCGGGGCCAACGTCCTGACTTTC.

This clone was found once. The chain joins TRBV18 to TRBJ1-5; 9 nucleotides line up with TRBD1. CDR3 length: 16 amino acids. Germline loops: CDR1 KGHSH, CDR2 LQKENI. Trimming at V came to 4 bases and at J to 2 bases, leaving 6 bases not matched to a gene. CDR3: CASSLQGAVGNQPQHF. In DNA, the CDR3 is TGTGCCAGCTCACTACAGGGGGCTGTAGGCAATCAGCCCCAGCATTTT.

CDR3 nucleotides: TGTGCCAGCAGCTTGGACAGGGGTAATGAGCAGTTCTTC. Amino acid sequence: CASSLDRGNEQFF. J is TRBJ2-1 and V is TRBV7-9; 9 bases align to TRBD1. The CDR3 spans 13 residues. Germline loops: CDR1 SEHNR, CDR2 FQNEAQ (reference sequence). Trimming cost V 3 bases and J 7 bases; bases outside gene matches: 1.